This T cell receptor (beta chain) stems from a study of T cell responses to AZD1222 COVID-19 vaccine. At the level of the study: Second-dose intervals of approximately 4 or approximately 12 weeks were pooled. Findings and limits, study-wide: When two AZD1222 doses had been given, Spike-specific TCR breadth and depth rose.

Concerning this clone: Its antigen remains unidentified.

The data were produced by immunoSEQ multiplex PCR, yet TCRdb's version contains in-frame clones alone and is incomplete. The sample includes 140,000 to 150,000 clones, approximately 88% of them seen just once. Trimming took off 3 bases at V and 8 bases at J, with 11 bases between the two ends. CDR3 size: 12 residues. Per the germline V gene, CDR1 is SGHAT and CDR2 is FQNNGV. The source material was peripheral blood, sampled on day 0 of AZD1222 vaccination. The clonotype originates from an adult in good health. V gene TRBV11-2 combines with J gene TRBJ2-7, with D tentatively TRBD2 (6 bases). The CDR3 reads CASSFAGSKQYF. CDR3 sequence (DNA): TGTGCCAGCAGCTTTGCGGGGTCAAAGCAGTACTTC.